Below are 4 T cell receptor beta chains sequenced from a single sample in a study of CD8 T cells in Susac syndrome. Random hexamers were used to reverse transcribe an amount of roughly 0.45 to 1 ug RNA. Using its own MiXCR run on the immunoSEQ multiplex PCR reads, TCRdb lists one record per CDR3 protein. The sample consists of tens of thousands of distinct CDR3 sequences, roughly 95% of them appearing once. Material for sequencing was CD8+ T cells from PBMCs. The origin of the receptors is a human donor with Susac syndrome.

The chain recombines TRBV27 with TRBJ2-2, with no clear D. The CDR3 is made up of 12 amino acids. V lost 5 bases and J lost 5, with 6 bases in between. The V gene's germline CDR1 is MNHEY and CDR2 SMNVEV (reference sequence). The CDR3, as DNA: TGTGCCAGCAGTAAAGTTACCGGGGAGCTGTTTTTT. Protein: CASSKVTGELFF.

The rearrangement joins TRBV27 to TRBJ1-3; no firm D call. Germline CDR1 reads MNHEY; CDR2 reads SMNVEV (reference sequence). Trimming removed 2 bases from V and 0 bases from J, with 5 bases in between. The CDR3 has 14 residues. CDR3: CASSLVPSGNTIYF. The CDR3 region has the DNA TGTGCCAGCAGTTTAGTTCCCTCTGGAAACACCATATATTTT.

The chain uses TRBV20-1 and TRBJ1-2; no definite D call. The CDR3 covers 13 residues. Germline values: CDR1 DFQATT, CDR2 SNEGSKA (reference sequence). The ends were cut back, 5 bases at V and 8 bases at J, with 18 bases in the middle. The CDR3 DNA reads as TGCAGTGCTCTACCACCACCTAGGGAAGGCTACACCTTC. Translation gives CSALPPPREGYTF.

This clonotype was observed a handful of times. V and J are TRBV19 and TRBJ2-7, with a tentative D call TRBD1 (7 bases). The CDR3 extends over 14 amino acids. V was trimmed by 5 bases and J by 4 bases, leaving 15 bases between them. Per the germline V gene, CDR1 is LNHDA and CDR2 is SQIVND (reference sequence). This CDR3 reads CASSAGGGSYEQYF. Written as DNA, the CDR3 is TGTGCCAGTAGTGCCGGAGGGGGCTCTTACGAGCAGTACTTC.